This TCR beta chain is from a study of type 1 regulatory T cells. The overall study: An in vitro protocol generated T-allo10, a Tr1-enriched, alloantigen-specific CD4 T cell product.

One entry per CDR3 protein, called by TCRdb with MiXCR from the reads. The sample shows tens of thousands of distinct CDR3 sequences, around 21% of them seen only once. Study-wide findings and caveats: Type 1 regulatory T cells had a more restricted TCR repertoire than non-type 1 regulatory T cells.

Trimming pared 1 base from V and 2 bases from J, leaving 14 bases between. CDR1 and CDR2 from the germline V gene are MNHEY and SVGEGT. This CDR3 has 16 amino acids. As for this clonotype: Its cognate antigen is unknown.

The source of this sequence is a human donor in good health. Sequenced material: cultured type 1 regulatory T (Tr1) cells, either the whole culture or a sorted fraction (not recorded which). V gene TRBV6-2 or TRBV6-3 combines with J gene TRBJ2-5; the D gene is possibly TRBD2 (6 bases). The CDR3 sequence is CASSYYSGLTQETQYF. The DNA for the CDR3 is TGTGCCAGCAGTTACTATTCGGGACTCACTCAAGAGACCCAGTACTTC.